One sample yielded the 16 T cell receptor beta chains listed below, sequenced in a study of T cell responses to AZD1222 COVID-19 vaccine (dated by TCRdb to the early 2020s). The library was produced with the immunoSEQ multiplex PCR assay. TCRdb re-hosts the immuneACCESS table, in-frame sequences only. Its copies lack some clones; in the studies checked, an unresolved V gene accounts for under half of them, and the cause for the rest is not known. For this sample there are around 140,000 clones; more than 80% appear just once. The ten largest clones add up to around 1% of the sample. The intended sense of this specimen's time point label: baseline before first vaccination. The meaning of the sample's treatment or condition label: meningococcal conjugate vaccine given as trial control. Sequencing was performed on peripheral blood, taken on day 0 of MenACWY control vaccination. All receptors derive from an adult in good health.

The chain joins TRBV5-1 to TRBJ2-2; 9 bases are shared with TRBD2. Germline V gene lookup returns CDR1 SGHRS and CDR2 YFSETQ. This CDR3 contains 18 residues. With V trimmed by 2 bases and J by 5 bases, 13 bases remained unmatched. In nucleotides, the CDR3 is TGCGCCAGCAGCTTTCTCGGCTTAGCGGGAGCAGGGACCGGGGAGCTGTTTTTT. It yields the protein CASSFLGLAGAGTGELFF.

Remarks on this clone: The sample holds other DNA sequences that translate to the same CDR3. This sequence joins TRBV5-1 and TRBJ1-1, with D possibly matching TRBD1 (6 bases). V gave up 0 bases and J gave up 2 bases, with 8 bases separating them. The CDR3 sequence is 14 residues long. Germline CDR1 and CDR2: SGHRS and YFSETQ. The DNA of the CDR3 is TGCGCCAGCAGCTTGGACAGGGCCAACACTGAAGCTTTCTTT. Translating it yields CASSLDRANTEAFF.

This chain connects TRBV10-3 to TRBJ1-2; a weak D match, TRBD1 (5 bases). Germline loops: CDR1 ENHRY, CDR2 SYGVKD. V was trimmed by 10 bases and J by 4 bases, leaving 25 bases between them. The CDR3 is made up of 16 amino acids. The CDR3 nucleotides are TGTGCCACCCAAGAAAGGGGCCCACGGACTGGCTATGGCTACACCTTC. This gives the protein CATQERGPRTGYGYTF.

The chain links TRBV7-9 to TRBJ2-1; D gene uncertain. This CDR3 has 11 amino acids. V shed 2 bases and J shed 12 bases, with 8 bases lying between them. Germline values: CDR1 SEHNR, CDR2 FQNEAQ (reference sequence). CDR3 protein: CASSLIGGQFF. As DNA, the CDR3 is TGTGCCAGCAGCTTAATAGGTGGGCAGTTCTTC. Using reference TRBV7-9 and TRBJ2-1 for the parts outside the CDR3, the full variable domain is DTGVSQNPRHKITKRGQNVTFRCDPISEHNRLYWYRQTLGQGPEFLTYFQNEAQLEKSRLLSDRFSAERPKGSFSTLEIQRTEQGDSAMYLCASSLIGGQFFGPGTRLTVL.

About this clone itself: Within the sample, other DNA sequences also encode this same CDR3. This chain uses TRBV11-2 with TRBJ1-3, with unresolved D. Trimming removed 1 base from V and 1 base from J, with 5 bases in between. This CDR3 contains 14 residues. Germline lookup yields CDR1 SGHAT and CDR2 FQNNGV. The CDR3 reads CASSLGGSGNTIYF. CDR3 nucleotides: TGTGCCAGCAGCTTAGGGGGTTCTGGAAACACCATATATTTT.

The J gene is TRBJ2-1, the V gene TRBV9; 10 bases agree with TRBD2. J was trimmed by 9 bases and V by 1 base; bases with no gene match: 7. The CDR3 loop spans 15 amino acids. Per the germline V gene, CDR1 is SGDLS and CDR2 is YYNGEE. For the CDR3, the DNA is TGTGCCAGCAGCGTAACTAGCGGGGTGAGGATTGAGCAGTTCTTC. It yields the protein CASSVTSGVRIEQFF.

V usage is TRBV19 and J usage is TRBJ2-1; 10 positions agree with TRBD1. Germline V gene lookup returns CDR1 LNHDA and CDR2 SQIVND (reference sequence). Trimming took 0 bases from V and 4 from J; bases not matched to a gene: 3. There are 16 residues in the CDR3. The CDR3 nucleotides are TGTGCCAGTAGTATAGATCGGGACAGGGGATACAATGAGCAGTTCTTC. This translates into CASSIDRDRGYNEQFF.

This chain uses TRBV6-1 with TRBJ2-3; D not certain. CDR1 and CDR2 (germline): MNHNS, SASEGT. The CDR3 is made up of 17 amino acids. The V gene lost 0 bases and the J gene lost 2 bases, with 15 bases spanning the gap. CDR3 in DNA: TGTGCCAGCAGTGAAGCGGAATCCCTCTTATACACAGATACGCAGTATTTT. Protein: CASSEAESLLYTDTQYF.

This clone turned up a few times. The chain couples TRBV6-5 to TRBJ2-7; the D gene is possibly TRBD1 (5 bases). Looked up from germline, CDR1 is MNHEY and CDR2 is SVGAGI. CDR3 size: 14 residues. Trimming pared 6 bases from V and 0 bases from J, leaving 12 bases between. The CDR3 region has the DNA TGTGCCAGCAGCTCAGGGCCTTTCTCCTACGAGCAGTACTTC. This gives the protein CASSSGPFSYEQYF.

The rearrangement uses TRBV30 and TRBJ1-1, with 10 bases lining up with TRBD1. Germline V gene data show CDR1 as GTSNPN and CDR2 as SVGIG (reference sequence). The CDR3 covers 15 residues. Losses at the gene ends were 5 bases for V and 4 bases for J; bases not matched to a gene: 10. The CDR3 sequence is CAWGLPTGGGTEAFF. CDR3 bases: TGTGCCTGGGGACTACCGACAGGGGGCGGCACTGAAGCTTTCTTT.

The chain employs TRBV5-1 and TRBJ1-1; weak D call: TRBD1 (6 bases). Germline loops: CDR1 SGHRS, CDR2 YFSETQ. This CDR3 region has 16 residues. The V gene lost 2 bases and the J gene lost 3 bases, with 17 bases spanning the gap. CDR3 amino acids: CASSFQTGRRDTEAFF. For the CDR3, the DNA is TGCGCCAGCAGCTTCCAGACAGGTCGAAGGGACACTGAAGCTTTCTTT. Combining the CDR3 with reference TRBV5-1 and TRBJ1-1 gives the whole variable domain KAGVTQTPRYLIKTRGQQVTLSCSPISGHRSVSWYQQTPGQGLQFLFEYFSETQRNKGNFPGRFSGRQFSNSRSEMNVSTLELGDSALYLCASSFQTGRRDTEAFFGQGTRLTVV.

The chain carries TRBV12-5 and TRBJ1-6; 8 positions match TRBD1. V dropped 4 bases and J dropped 3; count of bases not matched to a gene: 5. The CDR3 covers 16 residues. Germline V gene sequence: CDR1 LGHNT, CDR2 FRNRAP. Here the CDR3 DNA reads TGTGCTAGTGGTTCCCGGACAGGGAGCTATAATTCACCCCTCCACTTT. Protein sequence: CASGSRTGSYNSPLHF.

The gene calls are TRBV21-1 and TRBJ2-1; the tabulated D call, TRBD2, remains unverified against the DNA. TRBV21-1 is a recognized pseudogene. This CDR3 has 16 amino acids. CDR3 DNA: TGTGCCAGCAGCAAGTCGCCCTACCGGGATCCCAATGAGCAGTTCTTC. Its protein product is CASSKSPYRDPNEQFF.

V is TRBV18 and J is TRBJ2-7, with 7 nucleotides matching TRBD2. Trimming cost V 2 bases and J 6 bases; bases outside gene matches: 4. Germline V gives CDR1 KGHSH, CDR2 LQKENI. The CDR3 length is 13 residues. The CDR3 region has the DNA TGTGCCAGCTCACCAGTGAGGGAGGGCGAGCAGTACTTC. This encodes CASSPVREGEQYF.

This clone occurred once. The CDR3 nucleotides are TGTGCCAGCAGTTTAAAACTGAACACTGAAGCTTTCTTT. Translated, it gives CASSLKLNTEAFF. The gene calls are TRBV12-3 or TRBV12-4 and TRBJ1-1; D gene uncertain. Between the trimmed V and J ends, which lost 2 bases and 0 bases, there was a span of 4 bases. The CDR3 is made up of 13 amino acids.

The chain couples TRBV7-2 to TRBJ2-3, with 7 nucleotides matching TRBD2. Germline V lookup: CDR1 SGHTA, CDR2 FQGNSA. This CDR3 is built from 16 residues. The trim removed 1 base at V and 0 bases at J, leaving 4 bases unmatched. The CDR3 DNA is TGTGCCAGCAGCTTAGGACTAGCCGCTAGCACAGATACGCAGTATTTT. The encoded protein is CASSLGLAASTDTQYF.